This TCR beta chain was recorded in a study of T-cell reconstitution after alpha-beta-depleted transplantation in children. The CDR3 runs 13 residues. Germline CDR1 is KGHDR and CDR2 is SFDVKD. V was clipped by 3 bases and J by 8 bases, with 10 bases between them. Library preparation (for TCRbeta) was performed with unique molecular identifiers. MiXCR, run by TCRdb on the PCR reads, gives a single entry per CDR3 protein. The sample lists 500,000 or so distinct CDR3 sequences, about an eighth occurring once. Study results and caveats: The authors attributed T-cell counts and diversity one year after transplant mostly to newly produced T cells.

This clonotype was detected ten times or more. Its antigen is as yet unknown. The chain has TRBV24-1 and TRBJ2-1; maybe TRBD1 (5 bases). This TCR derives from a female patient between 2 and 15 years old who had a stem cell transplant for aplastic anemia, so the T cells may come from the graft donor. Material: PBMCs, mostly from graft donor cells, obtained 180 days after TCRalphabeta/CD19-depleted stem cell transplant. CDR3 amino acids: CATSDGALYEQFF. The CDR3 nucleotides are TGTGCCACCAGTGATGGGGCACTCTATGAGCAGTTCTTC.